These 12 T cell receptor beta chains originate from one sample sequenced in a study of regulatory T cells in long-lasting Graves disease (dated by TCRdb to the early 2020s). The time point label here, explained by the study, means: newly diagnosed GD, antithyroid drugs for less than 3 months. For both TCR sequencing and RNA sequencing, RNA was extracted from PBMCs in TRIzol. Libraries came from multiplex PCR. This sample was sequenced with an Illumina HiSeq 4000. To build TCR beta libraries, CDR3 regions were amplified by Arm-PCR using iRepertoire HTBI primers. TCRdb trimmed public reads at Q25 via fastp, called clones via MiXCR and kept in-frame beta chains. Each record represents a unique CDR3 protein, reported with the most common genes and DNA among its rows. Present in this sample are 350,000 to 550,000 distinct CDR3 sequences, 14% to 15% of which were seen just once. The ten largest clones represent approximately 15% of the sample.

A further study also used this sample, focusing on T cells in Graves' hyperthyroidism and ophthalmopathy.

Sequenced here: peripheral blood mononuclear cells (PBMCs), sampled at new diagnosis, from a patient treated with antithyroid drugs. All receptors derive from a woman younger than 45 with Graves disease. Donor details come from another sample of the same person, matched by shared clones.

This clonotype was counted many times. The chain has TRBV30 and TRBJ2-1; unclear D gene. Germline-derived CDR1 and CDR2 are GTSNPN and SVGIG (reference sequence). Trimming took 0 bases from V and 7 from J, leaving 10 bases between them. The CDR3 is 13 amino acids. In nucleotides, the CDR3 is TGTGCCTGGAGTGTGACTCTGGGGAATGAGCAGTTCTTC. It is translated as CAWSVTLGNEQFF. Supplemented by reference TRBV30 and TRBJ2-1, the full variable domain reads SQTIHQWPATLVQPVGSPLSLECTVEGTSNPNLYWYRQAAGRGLQLLFYSVGIGQISSEVPQNLSASRPQDRQFILSSKKLLLSDSGFYLCAWSVTLGNEQFFGPGTRLTVL.

The chain is built from TRBV15 and TRBJ2-7; 7 bases are a match to TRBD2. This CDR3 has 15 amino acids. Per germline, CDR1 LNHNV and CDR2 YYDKDF (reference sequence). V was pared by 1 base and J by 4 bases, with 7 bases of the junction left unmatched. DNA of the CDR3: TGTGCCACCAGCAGAGCGCGGGAGTTGGTTTACGAGCAGTACTTC. Translation gives CATSRARELVYEQYF.

As for this clonotype: This may stem from a read error, because a much larger clone lies one nucleotide away. The conserved final phenylalanine or tryptophan is absent from the CDR3, which likely points to a read error. The chain joins TRBV4-1 to TRBJ1-2; D remains ambiguous. The CDR3 is 14 residues long. Germline assignment: CDR1 MGHRA and CDR2 YSYEKL. The ends were cut back, 1 base at V and 3 bases at J, with 9 bases in the middle. CDR3 residues: CASSQVRADYGYTL. The CDR3 nucleotides are TGCGCCAGCAGCCAAGTCCGGGCTGACTATGGCTACACCCTC.

Ten or more counts support this clonotype. The V and J genes are TRBV5-6 and TRBJ2-7, with D maybe TRBD2 (5 bases). This CDR3 comprises 14 residues. Trimming shortened V by 0 bases and J by 3 bases, and 10 bases separated the two germline ends. Germline assignment: CDR1 SGHDT and CDR2 YYEEEE. CDR3 DNA: TGTGCCAGCAGCTTGGTGACTACCCACTACGAGCAGTACTTC. This encodes CASSLVTTHYEQYF.

With regard to this clonotype: This may come from a read error, since a much larger clone is one base off. The genes are TRBV24-1 and TRBJ2-1; tentatively, D is TRBD1 (5 bases). The CDR3 length is 13 residues. V lost 6 bases, J lost 10 bases, and 15 bases lay in between. CDR1 and CDR2 (germline): KGHDR, SFDVKD. CDR3 in amino acids: CATSQGLAYEQFF. The CDR3 DNA sequence: TGTGCCACCAGTCAGGGTCTGGCCTACGAGCAGTTCTTC.

The table lists this clonotype with many counts. The chain has TRBV2 and TRBJ2-4; D may be TRBD2 (5 bases). The CDR3 runs to 15 residues. Trimming stripped 0 bases from V and 7 bases from J, with 13 bases between. Germline CDR1 reads SNHLY; CDR2 reads FYNNEI. CDR3 sequence reads: CASSEAWITGNIQYF. The CDR3 DNA is TGTGCCAGCAGTGAAGCTTGGATCACGGGGAACATTCAGTACTTC.

The chain uses TRBV5-1 and TRBJ1-2, with 7 bases lining up with TRBD1. The germline V gene encodes CDR1 SGHRS and CDR2 YFSETQ. CDR3 length: 13 amino acids. V shed 4 bases, J shed 6 bases, and the junction held 6 bases outside the gene matches. The CDR3 loop reads CASSTGQEDGYTF. CDR3 nucleotides: TGCGCCAGCAGCACCGGACAGGAAGATGGCTACACCTTC.

Notes on this clonotype: A read error may explain this, as a much larger clone is one base away. The conserved phenylalanine or tryptophan normally closing the CDR3 is absent here, so this likely arose from a read error. The J gene is TRBJ2-3, the V gene TRBV7-3; 10 positions agree with TRBD2. The CDR3 has 15 amino acids. The V segment lost 1 base and the J segment 4 bases; nucleotides outside the gene matches: 2. Germline V gene lookup returns CDR1 SGHTA and CDR2 FQGTGA. The CDR3 is CASSLSSGRSDTQYS. As DNA, the CDR3 is TGTGCCAGCAGCTTAAGTAGCGGGAGGTCAGATACGCAGTATTCT.

This clonotype was counted a few times. V gene TRBV7-6 combines with J gene TRBJ1-5, with D maybe TRBD1 (5 bases). This CDR3 has 13 amino acids. V lost 5 bases and J 6 bases, leaving 11 bases between the germline ends. Germline V gene lookup returns CDR1 SGHVS and CDR2 FNYEAQ. In nucleotides, the CDR3 is TGTGCCAGCAGCCAAGGGACCGCTCAGCCCCAGCATTTT. Protein product: CASSQGTAQPQHF.

This clonotype was seen repeatedly, ten times or more. The chain employs TRBV6-2 or TRBV6-3 and TRBJ2-1; TRBD2 matches at 11 bases. The V segment lost 2 bases and the J segment 6 bases; nucleotides outside the gene matches: 6. The CDR3 is made up of 16 amino acids. Germline values: CDR1 MNHEY, CDR2 SVGEGT. CDR3 region: CASSYRTSGSGNEQFF. CDR3 nucleotide sequence: TGTGCCAGCAGTTACCGTACTAGCGGGAGTGGCAATGAGCAGTTCTTC.

This clonotype was counted many times. The chain couples TRBV20-1 to TRBJ2-7; 8 bases fit TRBD2. The CDR3 totals 14 residues. Trimming removed 2 bases from V and 5 bases from J; junction bases left unmatched: 8. The V gene's germline CDR1 is DFQATT and CDR2 SNEGSKA (reference sequence). Here the CDR3 reads CSARTGTRRDEQYF. CDR3 nucleotide sequence: TGCAGTGCTAGAACCGGGACTAGGAGGGACGAGCAGTACTTC.

The chain uses TRBV10-2 and TRBJ1-2, with D perhaps TRBD1 (5 bases). CDR3 length equals 14 residues. The ends were cut back, 7 bases at V and 4 bases at J, with 16 bases in the middle. The germline CDR1 and CDR2 sequences are WSHSY and SAAADI. The CDR3 is CASKGVSGAYGYTF. CDR3 coding DNA: TGCGCCAGCAAGGGAGTGTCCGGGGCCTATGGCTACACCTTC.